The 20 T cell receptor beta chains given below trace back to one sample, sequenced in a study of T cell changes during pregnancy in multiple sclerosis. Assay: immunoSEQ multiplex PCR; the TCRdb copy retains only in-frame clones and omits some. The sample holds more than 65,000 clones, about 92% seen once. The source material was CD4+ T cells from peripheral blood mononuclear cells, sampled before pregnancy. The receptors stem from a female donor with multiple sclerosis, enrolled in a pregnancy study.

The V and J genes are TRBV5-4 and TRBJ2-3; D not certain. Germline values: CDR1 SGHNT, CDR2 YYREEE (reference sequence). The CDR3 sequence is 14 residues long. Trimming stripped 0 bases from V and 6 bases from J, with 11 bases between. The CDR3 coding sequence is TGTGCCAGCAGCTTGGGAGTCGTCGGTGATACGCAGTATTTT. Translation gives CASSLGVVGDTQYF.

The gene calls are TRBV7-2 and TRBJ2-1; 9 bases line up with TRBD2. The junction had 14 bases not matched to a gene; V was cut back by 10 bases and J by 7 bases. In germline, CDR1 is SGHTA, CDR2 FQGNSA. There are 15 residues in the CDR3. The CDR3 DNA is TGTGCCACCCAGCTTATGGCGGGGGGGAGGAATGAGCAGTTCTTC. It translates to CATQLMAGGRNEQFF.

This clone came up once. The rearrangement links TRBV5-8 to TRBJ1-2; D call uncertain. This CDR3 region has 14 residues. CDR1 and CDR2 (germline): SGHTS, YDEGEE. V was pared by 1 base and J by 8 bases, with 15 bases between. CDR3 sequence: CASSLPGNEWGYTF. CDR3 sequence (DNA): TGTGCCAGCAGCTTGCCCGGGAATGAATGGGGCTACACCTTC.

With respect to this clone: One end of the junction does not line up with germline, which may come from a read error. The chain carries TRBV7-9 and TRBJ2-7, with a possible D match to TRBD1 (6 bases). Germline V gives CDR1 SEHNR, CDR2 FQNEAQ (reference sequence). The CDR3 covers 13 residues. CDR3 sequence (DNA): TGTGCCAGCAGGGGAGAGATCCTGGACAGTATGCGATTC. Translating it yields CASRGEILDSMRF.

The chain is built from TRBV30 and TRBJ1-1; D is possibly TRBD1 (5 bases). Trimming removed 1 base from V and 0 bases from J, with 21 bases in between. Per the germline V gene, CDR1 is GTSNPN and CDR2 is SVGIG (reference sequence). This CDR3 contains 18 residues. The CDR3 nucleotides read TGTGCCTGGAGTGGCCCGGGGGGGAGGATAAGCATGAACACTGAAGCTTTCTTT. Translated, it gives CAWSGPGGRISMNTEAFF.

This chain connects TRBV19 to TRBJ2-5; 10 bases line up with TRBD2. J lost 5 bases, V lost 10 bases, and 7 bases had no gene match. Germline loops: CDR1 LNHDA, CDR2 SQIVND (reference sequence). This CDR3 has 13 amino acids. The CDR3 loop reads CATLSSGGETQYF. The CDR3 DNA sequence: TGTGCCACCCTTAGTAGCGGGGGGGAGACCCAGTACTTC.

This clone showed up just once. The chain uses TRBV5-1 and TRBJ2-5, with 9 bases matching TRBD1. Germline CDR1 SGHRS, CDR2 YFSETQ. V was pared by 4 bases and J by 4 bases, with 5 bases of the junction left unmatched. CDR3 length: 14 amino acids. The CDR3 protein is CASSTQTGGETQYF. CDR3 sequence (DNA): TGCGCCAGCAGCACCCAGACAGGGGGAGAGACCCAGTACTTC.

The chain combines TRBV5-4 with TRBJ2-2, with 9 bases aligning to TRBD1. Germline V gene sequence: CDR1 SGHNT, CDR2 YYREEE (reference sequence). J lost 6 bases, V lost 2 bases, and 8 bases had no gene match. This CDR3 has 16 residues. In nucleotides, the CDR3 is TGTGCCAGCAGCTTAGCCGGGACAGGGTATGCCGGGGAGCTGTTTTTT. Translation gives CASSLAGTGYAGELFF.

The J gene is TRBJ1-4, the V gene TRBV19, with TRBD1 matching 8 bases. J lost 7 bases, V lost 5 bases, and 12 bases had no gene match. CDR1 LNHDA and CDR2 SQIVND come from the germline V gene (reference sequence). The length of the CDR3 is 16 residues. The CDR3 coding sequence is TGTGCCAGTAGTCTTCTACTCCAGGGGGCTCGTGAAAAACTGTTTTTT. Residues: CASSLLLQGAREKLFF.

The CDR3 here is CASSLGALETQYF. The CDR3 DNA follows: TGTGCCAGCAGCTTAGGGGCCTTGGAGACCCAGTACTTC. The V call is TRBV7-2, the J call TRBJ2-5; D not resolved. CDR3 length: 13 residues. Looked up from germline, CDR1 is SGHTA and CDR2 is FQGNSA. Deletions cut 1 base from V and 5 bases from J, with 8 bases between.

The V call is TRBV5-4, the J call TRBJ2-7; the match to TRBD2 covers 9 bases. Germline trimming cut 4 bases from V and 0 bases from J; bases unmatched to any gene: 11. Germline V gene lookup returns CDR1 SGHNT and CDR2 YYREEE (reference sequence). The CDR3 is 17 amino acids. The CDR3 bases are TGTGCCAGCAGCAAATCTTTAGCGGGAGCTACCTCCTACGAGCAGTACTTC. Translated, it gives CASSKSLAGATSYEQYF.

This rearrangement joins TRBV19 to TRBJ2-1, with D perhaps TRBD2 (6 bases). This CDR3 has 15 amino acids. The V and J ends lost 6 bases and 8 bases respectively, with 20 bases between them. Germline V gene sequence: CDR1 LNHDA, CDR2 SQIVND (reference sequence). This CDR3 reads CASRTAGHLRDEQFF. CDR3 coding DNA: TGTGCCAGTAGGACCGCGGGGCACCTGCGAGATGAGCAGTTCTTC.

The CDR3 is CASSYRQGAEAFF. In nucleotides, the CDR3 is TGTGCCAGCAGTTACCGCCAGGGCGCGGAAGCTTTCTTT. V is TRBV6-6 and J is TRBJ1-1; TRBD1 might be the D (5 bases). The CDR3 loop spans 13 amino acids. The germline gives CDR1 MNHNY, CDR2 SVGAGI (reference sequence). V was pared by 2 bases and J by 8 bases, with 12 bases between.

The chain combines TRBV19 with TRBJ2-3; the D gene is possibly TRBD2 (5 bases). Trimming removed 6 bases at V and 6 bases at J, with 10 bases between. The CDR3 loop spans 12 amino acids. CDR1 is LNHDA and CDR2 is SQIVND in the germline V gene (reference sequence). The CDR3 sequence: CASSGVGDTQYF. As DNA, the CDR3 is TGTGCCAGTAGCGGGGTAGGTGATACGCAGTATTTT.

The chain joins TRBV9 to TRBJ1-4; TRBD1 agrees at 7 bases. CDR3 size: 14 residues. Germline CDR1 and CDR2: SGDLS and YYNGEE. J was trimmed by 7 bases and V by 3 bases; bases with no gene match: 6. The CDR3 DNA sequence: TGTGCCAGCAGCGAGGGACAGCCACCTGAAAAACTGTTTTTT. This sequence encodes CASSEGQPPEKLFF.

This sequence joins TRBV29-1 and TRBJ2-5; D ambiguous. V gave up 4 bases and J gave up 5 bases, with 11 bases separating them. CDR1 is SQVTM, CDR2 ANQGSEA, per germline. The CDR3 contains 12 residues. CDR3: CSVVILRETQYF. The CDR3 DNA is TGCAGCGTTGTGATCCTGCGGGAGACCCAGTACTTC.

The genes are TRBV10-3 and TRBJ2-3; weak D call: TRBD2 (5 bases). Germline CDR1 reads ENHRY; CDR2 reads SYGVKD. Trimming pared 7 bases from V and 3 bases from J, leaving 11 bases between. This CDR3 has 13 residues. The CDR3 loop reads CAINGGSTDTQYF. CDR3 DNA sequence: TGTGCCATCAACGGCGGGTCTACAGATACGCAGTATTTT.

This clone is a singleton in its sample. V gene TRBV15 combines with J gene TRBJ2-5; D call uncertain. TRBJ2-7 explains the end of the DNA better; the J call may be wrong. Germline-derived CDR1 and CDR2 are LNHNV and YYDKDF (reference sequence). CDR3 length: 13 residues. In nucleotides, the CDR3 is TGTGCCACCAGCAGAGGGTCAGGATACGAGCAGTACTTC. The encoded protein is CATSRGSGYEQYF.

J is TRBJ1-2 and V is TRBV6-1; tentative D call: TRBD1 (5 bases). CDR3 length: 13 amino acids. Per germline, CDR1 MNHNS and CDR2 SASEGT. The V gene lost 5 bases and the J gene lost 7 bases, with 14 bases spanning the gap. Here the CDR3 reads CASSSEGVGGYTF. DNA for the CDR3: TGTGCCAGCAGTTCCGAAGGGGTGGGTGGCTACACCTTC.

This clone was recorded a few times. This rearrangement joins TRBV28 to TRBJ1-1; perhaps TRBD1 as D (6 bases). CDR1 is MDHEN, CDR2 SYDVKM, per germline. The length of the CDR3 is 16 residues. The V end lost 1 base, the J end lost 3 bases, and 15 bases lay between the germline ends. The CDR3 DNA reads TGTGCCAGCAGTTTATCCCGAGGGGGACGGGACACTGAAGCTTTCTTT. It yields the protein CASSLSRGGRDTEAFF.